A selection of T cell receptor beta chains follows, all from one sample in a study of cytomegalovirus exposure and HLA in healthy donors. Profiling relied on immunoSEQ multiplex PCR, and the TCRdb table lists in-frame clones only, not all of them. The repertoire has 85,000 to 130,000 clones, 65% to 90% of them found once; the top ten carry 1.2%. Specimen: PBMCs. Receptors were obtained from a woman aged 18-29 years in good health and CMV-seronegative. The CDR3 runs from the conserved cysteine through the conserved F or W. The D gene is left open where the match is weak. Expanded clones are given a class, and other clones once, few, many or no size at all.

TRBJ2-2,once,-,TRBV29-1,CSAGYQARGRSGELFF,TGCAGCGCCGGCTACCAGGCCCGGGGTCGGTCCGGGGAGCTGTTTTTT
TRBJ1-6,-,TRBD1,TRBV11-2,CASSLDPRTGDSPLHF,TGTGCCAGCAGCTTAGATCCCAGGACAGGGGATTCCCCCCTCCACTTT
TRBJ2-4,-,TRBD1,TRBV7-9,CASSVDREAVIKGNIQYF,TGTGCCAGCAGCGTGGACAGGGAGGCCGTCATAAAAGGGAACATTCAGTACTTC
TRBJ2-2,-,TRBD1,TRBV29-1,CSAWAGGNTGELFF,TGCAGCGCATGGGCAGGGGGGAACACCGGGGAGCTGTTTTTT
TRBJ2-1,-,-,TRBV11-3,CASSLGPSSDEQFF,TGTGCCAGCAGCTTAGGTCCTAGCAGTGATGAGCAGTTCTTC
TRBJ2-5,once,-,TRBV7-9,CASSFQAIQETQYF,TGTGCCAGCAGCTTCCAGGCCATCCAAGAGACCCAGTACTTC
TRBJ2-7,-,TRBD2,TRBV7-6,CASSLDSGGHHSYEQYF,TGTGCCAGCAGCTTAGATAGCGGGGGCCACCACTCCTACGAGCAGTACTTC
TRBJ1-6,-,-,TRBV7-9,CASSLIAGNSPLHF,TGTGCCAGCAGCTTAATCGCAGGGAATTCACCCCTCCACTTT
TRBJ2-3,-,TRBD2,TRBV9,CASSAVGGIDTQYF,TGTGCCAGCAGCGCGGTCGGGGGGATAGATACGCAGTATTTT
TRBJ2-7,-,TRBD2,TRBV6-1,CASSDIPGGAPYEQYF,TGTGCCAGCAGTGATATTCCGGGAGGCGCCCCCTACGAGCAGTACTTC
TRBJ2-7,-,-,TRBV11-1,CASSPRGLDEQYF,TGTGCCAGCAGCCCGCGAGGACTCGACGAGCAGTACTTC
TRBJ2-1,-,TRBD2,TRBV4-3,CASSQGLAGEYNEQFF,TGCGCCAGCAGCCAAGGACTAGCTGGGGAATACAATGAGCAGTTCTTC
TRBJ2-3,-,-,TRBV27,CASSRLGTQYF,TGTGCCAGCAGTCGTCTAGGTACGCAGTATTTT
TRBJ2-5,few,-,TRBV5-1,CASSLGLGGETQYF,TGCGCCAGCAGCTTGGGGCTAGGGGGAGAGACCCAGTACTTC
TRBJ1-2,-,TRBD1,TRBV9,CASVTGRYGYTF,TGTGCCAGCGTGACAGGGCGCTATGGCTACACCTTC
TRBJ1-1,-,-,TRBV9,CASSAQGQLNTEAFF,TGTGCCAGCAGCGCTCAGGGGCAATTGAACACTGAAGCTTTCTTT
TRBJ1-1,-,-,TRBV14,CASRPQGYTEAFF,TGTGCCAGCAGACCTCAGGGGTACACTGAAGCTTTCTTT
TRBJ2-3,-,TRBD2,TRBV4-3,CASSAGTSGTPSTDTQYF,TGCGCCAGCAGCGCCGGGACTAGCGGAACACCTAGCACAGATACGCAGTATTTT
TRBJ2-1,-,-,TRBV6-5,CASSYQAESYNEQFF,TGTGCCAGCAGTTATCAAGCGGAGAGCTACAATGAGCAGTTCTTC
TRBJ2-1,once,-,TRBV15,CATSRDLGARSYNEQFF,TGTGCCACCAGCAGAGATTTAGGAGCGCGCTCCTACAATGAGCAGTTCTTC
TRBJ2-2,few,TRBD1,TRBV9,CASSPQATGGYSLAGELFF,TGTGCCAGCAGCCCTCAAGCGACAGGGGGCTATTCTCTAGCCGGGGAGCTGTTTTTT
TRBJ2-1,-,-,TRBV5-4,CASSLDRSYYNEQFF,TGTGCCAGCAGCTTGGACAGGTCGTACTACAATGAGCAGTTCTTC
TRBJ2-6,-,-,TRBV5-1,CASSLRVEGANVLTF,TGCGCCAGCAGCCTCAGGGTGGAGGGGGCCAACGTCCTGACTTTC
TRBJ2-1,-,TRBD2,TRBV19,CASRRGLAEGNEQFF,TGTGCCAGTAGGCGAGGACTAGCGGAGGGGAATGAGCAGTTCTTC
TRBJ2-1,-,-,TRBV5-5,CASSQAYGEQFF,TGTGCCAGCAGCCAGGCTTACGGCGAGCAGTTCTTC
TRBJ1-6,few,-,TRBV2,CASQVSYNSPLHF,TGTGCCAGTCAGGTTTCCTATAATTCACCCCTCCACTTT
TRBJ2-5,-,-,TRBV4-1,CASSQVRGETQYF,TGCGCCAGCAGCCAAGTCAGGGGAGAGACCCAGTACTTC
TRBJ1-2,-,TRBD1,TRBV7-2,CASSLGQGFYGYTF,TGTGCCAGCAGCTTAGGACAGGGGTTTTATGGCTACACCTTC
TRBJ1-1,-,-,TRBV6-5,CASTAREGGGTEAFF,TGTGCCAGCACCGCCCGGGAAGGGGGAGGGACTGAAGCTTTCTTT
TRBJ2-1,-,-,TRBV9,CASSVEGFAGYNEQFF,TGTGCCAGCAGCGTAGAGGGGTTTGCGGGATACAATGAGCAGTTCTTC
TRBJ2-2,-,-,TRBV7-3,CASSLMPDTGELFF,TGTGCCAGCAGCTTAATGCCGGACACCGGGGAGCTGTTTTTT
TRBJ2-3,-,TRBD2,TRBV6-1,CASSGGLASPVSSTDTQYF,TGTGCCAGCAGTGGAGGACTAGCGAGTCCTGTCTCTAGCACAGATACGCAGTATTTT
TRBJ1-5,once,-,TRBV2,CASSSDLGNQPQHF,TGTGCCAGCAGTTCAGACTTAGGCAATCAGCCCCAGCATTTT
TRBJ2-3,-,TRBD2,TRBV5-1,CASSLKLAGSTDTQYF,TGCGCCAGCAGCTTGAAACTAGCGGGTTCTACAGATACGCAGTATTTT
TRBJ2-2,-,-,TRBV5-1,CASSLAQLAANTGELFF,TGCGCCAGCAGCTTGGCCCAGTTAGCGGCGAACACCGGGGAGCTGTTTTTT
TRBJ1-2,-,TRBD1,TRBV29-1,CSVNPTGELDGYTF,TGCAGCGTCAACCCTACAGGGGAATTAGATGGCTACACCTTC
TRBJ2-1,-,TRBD2,TRBV30,CAWSPGTSGSNEQFF,TGTGCCTGGAGTCCAGGGACTAGCGGAAGCAATGAGCAGTTCTTC
TRBJ2-1,medium-sized,TRBD2,TRBV6-4,CASSDSASGGYNEQFF,TGTGCCAGCAGTGACTCGGCGAGCGGGGGTTACAATGAGCAGTTCTTC
TRBJ2-4,-,TRBD2,TRBV2,CASSWGLAGGNIQYF,TGTGCCAGCAGTTGGGGACTAGCGGGAGGAAACATTCAGTACTTC
TRBJ2-6,few,-,TRBV4-3,CASSQDGGNSGANVLTF,TGCGCCAGCAGCCAAGACGGAGGGAACTCTGGGGCCAACGTCCTGACTTTC
TRBJ2-6,-,TRBD1,TRBV7-9,CASSRGQGSSGANVLTF,TGTGCCAGCAGCAGGGGACAGGGGAGCTCTGGGGCCAACGTCCTGACTTTC
TRBJ2-1,-,TRBD1,TRBV6-1,CASSDTGGGSYNEQFF,TGTGCCAGCAGTGATACAGGGGGCGGCTCCTACAATGAGCAGTTCTTC
TRBJ2-7,-,-,TRBV4-1,CASSQAVAPSYEQYF,TGCGCCAGCAGCCAAGCGGTAGCGCCTTCCTACGAGCAGTACTTC
TRBJ1-2,-,TRBD1,TRBV7-2,CASSDGQVGRHTF,TGTGCCAGCAGCGATGGACAGGTCGGGCGTCACACCTTC
TRBJ2-1,-,TRBD2,TRBV9,CASSVDSGLDQDEQFF,TGTGCCAGCAGCGTAGATAGCGGACTAGATCAAGATGAGCAGTTCTTC
TRBJ2-1,-,-,TRBV5-1,CASSLEVGSDNEQFF,TGCGCCAGCAGCTTGGAGGTCGGGAGTGACAATGAGCAGTTCTTC
TRBJ1-2,-,TRBD1,TRBV5-7,CASSFTDRGPCGYTF,TGTGCCAGCAGCTTCACTGACAGGGGGCCTTGTGGCTACACCTTC
TRBJ2-7,-,-,TRBV28,CASSRGTEQYF,TGTGCCAGCAGCCGGGGGACCGAGCAGTACTTC
TRBJ1-4,-,-,TRBV27,CASSSARSRGYEKLFF,TGTGCCAGCAGTTCAGCCAGATCTAGGGGATATGAAAAACTGTTTTTT
TRBJ2-3,once,TRBD2,TRBV25-1,CASSEGLAVTDTQYF,TGTGCCAGCAGTGAGGGACTAGCGGTCACAGATACGCAGTATTTT
TRBJ1-2,-,-,TRBV6-5,CASSLAPRADGYTF,TGTGCCAGCAGCCTCGCCCCCAGGGCGGATGGCTACACCTTC
TRBJ2-1,-,TRBD2,TRBV5-4,CASSLGWRENRDNEQFF,TGTGCCAGCAGCTTGGGGTGGCGGGAGAATCGCGACAATGAGCAGTTCTTC
TRBJ2-7,-,-,TRBV2,CASSPDSAGEQYF,TGTGCCAGCAGTCCAGACAGCGCAGGCGAGCAGTACTTC
TRBJ2-5,-,-,TRBV25-1,CASSQGEETQYF,TGTGCCAGCTCCCAGGGTGAAGAGACCCAGTACTTC
TRBJ2-7,-,-,TRBV7-6,CASSDPNRAPYEQYF,TGTGCCAGCAGCGACCCCAACAGGGCCCCCTACGAGCAGTACTTC
TRBJ2-1,-,TRBD2,TRBV4-1,CASSQWLAGGIEQFF,TGCGCCAGCAGCCAATGGCTAGCGGGGGGAATAGAGCAGTTCTTC
TRBJ1-2,-,-,TRBV7-2,CASSLALGGYTF,TGTGCCAGCAGCTTAGCGCTCGGTGGCTACACCTTC
TRBJ2-3,few,TRBD2,TRBV4-3,CASSQDHGGGITDTQYF,TGCGCCAGCAGCCAAGATCACGGGGGAGGGATCACAGATACGCAGTATTTT